This T cell receptor beta chain was obtained from a study of shared clonotypes between healthy human individuals. Study information: With ages of 18 to 49, the donors were two women and a few men.

This table comes from immunoSEQ multiplex PCR, and its TCRdb copy is limited to in-frame clones, with some not included. Of approximately 940,000 clones listed, over 75% are singletons. Germline V gene lookup returns CDR1 MGHRA and CDR2 YSYEKL. CDR3 size: 15 residues. Trimming at V came to 1 base and at J to 5 bases, leaving 7 bases not matched to a gene. The TCR sequence derives from a man aged 18 to 29 in good health. The sequenced sample was memory CD4+ T cells sorted from blood. Sample subset: CD45RA-negative fraction. V gene TRBV4-1 combines with J gene TRBJ2-7, with 8 bases that match TRBD2. Written as DNA, the CDR3 is TGCGCCAGCAGCCAAGCGGGGGGGATGGAAAACGAGCAGTACTTC. It encodes CASSQAGGMENEQYF.